The rows below give T cell receptor beta chains drawn from one sample of a study of blood T cell repertoires in COVID-19. The method was immunoSEQ multiplex PCR; TCRdb's version includes in-frame clones alone and lacks a portion of them. The table records about 250,000 clones, 89% of them present only once. Source material: peripheral blood. These receptors all come from a woman aged 40 to 50 who had recovered from COVID-19. Each CDR3 is given with its conserved first and last residue. The order of the fields is CDR3 length, D gene, clone size, V gene, J gene, CDR3 protein, CDR3 DNA. A D gene is named only where the DNA matches it firmly. Clone sizes are given selectively: once, few, many, or a class where the clone is expanded.

>13|NA|NA|TRBV10-3|TRBJ1-1
CAISTGFDTEAFF
TGTGCCATCTCAACAGGGTTTGACACTGAAGCTTTCTTT
>13|TRBD1|NA|TRBV24-1|TRBJ2-1
CATRRDSHNEQFF
TGTGCCACCAGGAGGGACAGTCACAATGAGCAGTTCTTC
>19|TRBD2|NA|TRBV11-2|TRBJ2-1
CASSTSAPRGSGRAHEQFF
TGTGCCAGCAGCACCAGTGCCCCCAGGGGAAGCGGGAGGGCCCATGAGCAGTTCTTC
>14|TRBD1|NA|TRBV5-1|TRBJ1-1
CASSLGTGNTEAFF
TGCGCCAGCAGCCTAGGGACAGGAAACACTGAAGCTTTCTTT
>13|TRBD2|NA|TRBV24-1|TRBJ2-3
CATGGGITDTQYF
TGTGCCACCGGGGGGGGTATCACAGATACGCAGTATTTT
>13|NA|NA|TRBV30|TRBJ1-2
CAWFIEGDYGYTF
TGTGCCTGGTTTATAGAGGGGGACTATGGCTACACCTTC
>13|NA|NA|TRBV5-4|TRBJ1-1
CASRPAGGTEAFF
TGTGCCAGCAGACCAGCGGGAGGGACTGAAGCTTTCTTT
>13|TRBD2|NA|TRBV6-5|TRBJ2-7
CASSLAGDYEQYF
TGTGCCAGCTCTCTAGCGGGGGATTACGAGCAGTACTTC
>15|TRBD2|NA|TRBV4-3|TRBJ2-1
CASRKGAGGRNEQFF
TGCGCCAGCAGAAAAGGGGCGGGAGGGCGTAATGAGCAGTTCTTC
>10|NA|NA|TRBV19|TRBJ1-5
CASNSQPQHF
TGTGCCAGCAACAGTCAGCCCCAGCATTTT
>16|NA|NA|TRBV19|TRBJ2-2
CASSIRAGANTGELFF
TGTGCCAGTAGTATAAGGGCGGGGGCCAACACCGGGGAGCTGTTTTTT
>14|NA|NA|TRBV5-4|TRBJ1-5
CASSLAGAGQPQHF
TGTGCCAGCAGCTTAGCAGGGGCCGGTCAGCCCCAGCATTTT
>14|NA|NA|TRBV10-2|TRBJ2-3
CASRPGHSTDTQYF
TGCGCCAGCAGGCCGGGACACAGCACAGATACGCAGTATTTT
>15|NA|once|TRBV6-5|TRBJ2-1
CASSPPPRGGGEQFF
TGTGCCAGCAGTCCCCCCCCGAGAGGTGGTGGTGAGCAGTTCTTC
>13|NA|NA|TRBV5-4|TRBJ2-5
CASSVVSHGTQYF
TGTGCCAGCAGCGTGGTGTCACATGGGACCCAGTACTTC